This T cell receptor (beta chain) was recovered during a study of shared clonotypes between healthy human individuals. Germline values: CDR1 SGDLS, CDR2 YYNGEE. The CDR3 has 16 residues. V lost 4 bases to trimming and J lost 9 bases; unmatched junction nucleotides: 17. TCRdb keeps only in-frame clones here, not all; method: immunoSEQ multiplex PCR. The table has approximately 1,500,000 clones, 95% to 99% seen once. Notes on this clone: As yet, its antigen is unknown.

The study drew its donors from healthy HIV-negative adults without recent acute infections or vaccinations. Study-wide results and caveats: The represented genetic and exposure-history diversity was limited by the small number of donors. Investigators expected sequencing depth to affect clonotype sharing among donors.

The clonotype was recovered from a man younger than 45 in good health. The rearrangement uses TRBV9 and TRBJ2-7, with 9 bases aligning to TRBD1. The sequenced sample consisted of naive CD4+ T cells sorted from blood. The subset is: CD45RA+ positively selected. The CDR3 DNA reads as TGTGCCAGCAGCACCTCATCGGGACAGGGAGCTACGAGGCAGTACTTC. Amino acid sequence: CASSTSSGQGATRQYF.